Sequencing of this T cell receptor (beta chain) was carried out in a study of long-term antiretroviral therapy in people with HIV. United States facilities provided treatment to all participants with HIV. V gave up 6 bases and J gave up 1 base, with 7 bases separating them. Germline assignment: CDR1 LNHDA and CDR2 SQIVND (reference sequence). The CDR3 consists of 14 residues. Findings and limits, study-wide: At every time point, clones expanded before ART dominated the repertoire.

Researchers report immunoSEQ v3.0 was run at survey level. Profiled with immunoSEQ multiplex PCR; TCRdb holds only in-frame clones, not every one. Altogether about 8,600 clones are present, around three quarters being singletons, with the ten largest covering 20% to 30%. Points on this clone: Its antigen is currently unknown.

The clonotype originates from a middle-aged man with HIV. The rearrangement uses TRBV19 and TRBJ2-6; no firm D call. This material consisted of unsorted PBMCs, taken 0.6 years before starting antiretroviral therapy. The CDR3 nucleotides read TGTGCCAGTAGAATCCAGTCTGGGGCCAACGTCCTGACTTTC. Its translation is CASRIQSGANVLTF.